This passage covers 27 T cell receptor beta chains from one sample sequenced in a study of blood T cell repertoires in COVID-19 (dated by TCRdb to 2020 to 2022). The library came from the immunoSEQ multiplex PCR assay. This is the immuneACCESS table as TCRdb keeps it, with only in-frame sequences that have V and J called. A part of the clones is gone; compared with another copy, unresolved V genes explain less than half, and the rest is unexplained. This sample gives about 69,000 clones in total; around 80% of them show up just once. The top ten hold around 9.6% of the sample. The sample was peripheral blood. The receptors derive from a woman older than 75 with acute or convalescent COVID-19.

V is TRBV12-3 or TRBV12-4 and J is TRBJ2-7; D perhaps matches TRBD2 (5 bases). V lost 7 bases to trimming and J lost 3 bases, with 10 bases between them. The CDR3 has 12 amino acids. The CDR3 bases are TGTGCCAGCAAAGAAGAGGGCTACGAGCAGTACTTC. Amino acid sequence: CASKEEGYEQYF.

This clone was counted a few times. The chain employs TRBV6-5 and TRBJ1-2; D may be TRBD1 (5 bases). CDR3 length: 14 amino acids. In germline, CDR1 is MNHEY, CDR2 SVGAGI. V lost 5 bases and J 3 bases, leaving 13 bases between the germline ends. The CDR3 is CASSISRADYGYTF. CDR3 in DNA: TGTGCCAGCAGTATCTCCAGGGCGGACTATGGCTACACCTTC.

A word on this clone: One end of the junction varies from germline; a read error may be responsible. The chain uses TRBV5-1 and TRBJ1-2; the match to TRBD1 covers 7 bases. The germline gives CDR1 SGHRS, CDR2 YFSETQ. The CDR3 consists of 14 residues. The CDR3 DNA reads as TGCGCCAGCAGCTTGGATGGACAGGACAGCAGCCCCTACTTC. This translates into CASSLDGQDSSPYF.

The chain links TRBV19 to TRBJ1-5, with TRBD1 matching over 8 bases. Germline V gives CDR1 LNHDA, CDR2 SQIVND (reference sequence). The V segment lost 5 bases and the J segment 7 bases; nucleotides outside the gene matches: 7. The CDR3 consists of 14 residues. The CDR3 loop reads CASSLGTGAQPQHF. The CDR3 coding sequence is TGTGCCAGTAGTCTCGGGACAGGAGCACAGCCCCAGCATTTT.

The chain combines TRBV6-5 with TRBJ1-2; D is unclear. The V gene's germline CDR1 is MNHEY and CDR2 SVGAGI. The CDR3 length is 13 residues. The V gene lost 5 bases and the J gene lost 2 bases, with 9 bases spanning the gap. The DNA for the CDR3 is TGTGCCAGCAGTATCCCCAGGAACTATGGCTACACCTTC. It specifies CASSIPRNYGYTF.

CDR3 nucleotides: TGTGCCAGCTTTGGAAGGCGGCAAAATAATTCACCCCTCCACTTT. Translated: CASFGRRQNNSPLHF. This chain joins TRBV2 and TRBJ1-6; D remains ambiguous. The CDR3 sequence is 15 residues long. Trimming shortened V by 8 bases and J by 5 bases, and 16 bases separated the two germline ends. Germline loops: CDR1 SNHLY, CDR2 FYNNEI.

To note about this clone: Mismatch with germline at one junction end may stem from a read error. The V gene is TRBV7-7, the J gene TRBJ2-5, with 15 bases matching TRBD2. The CDR3 runs to 17 residues. CDR1 and CDR2 from the germline V gene are SSHAT and FNYEAQ (reference sequence). CDR3 DNA sequence: TGTGCTAGCAGCCCGGGACTAGCGGGGGGATCGGGGGAGACCCAGTACTTC. Amino acid sequence: CASSPGLAGGSGETQYF.

The genes are TRBV4-2 and TRBJ1-1; 12 nucleotides agree with TRBD1. The germline V gene has CDR1 LGHNA and CDR2 YNFKEQ. The trim removed 1 base at V and 6 bases at J, leaving 9 bases unmatched. This CDR3 contains 17 residues. CDR3 loop: CASSQVTGTGGRAEAFF. The DNA for the CDR3 is TGTGCCAGCAGCCAAGTAACCGGGACAGGGGGCCGCGCTGAAGCTTTCTTT.

Only a few counts were recorded for this clone. V is TRBV2 and J is TRBJ2-1, with TRBD2 identical over 9 bases. Trimming removed 6 bases from V and 3 bases from J; junction bases left unmatched: 6. Germline V CDR1 and CDR2: SNHLY, FYNNEI. The CDR3 extends over 15 amino acids. CDR3 nucleotides: TGTGCCAGCAGGCCAAATAGCGGGGGCTACAATGAGCAGTTCTTC. Protein: CASRPNSGGYNEQFF.

This clone was observed a few times. The genes are TRBV19 and TRBJ2-1; no firm D call. Germline CDR1 is LNHDA and CDR2 is SQIVND (reference sequence). Trimming took off 2 bases at V and 7 bases at J, with 9 bases between the two ends. CDR3 length: 13 residues. The CDR3 coding sequence is TGTGCCAGTAGTATATCCCGAGTAAATGAGCAGTTCTTC. This codes for CASSISRVNEQFF.

V is TRBV2 and J is TRBJ2-5; TRBD1 matches 10 bases. There are 15 residues in the CDR3. Unmatched junction bases numbered 7, after V lost 4 bases and J lost 5 bases. Looked up from germline, CDR1 is SNHLY and CDR2 is FYNNEI. In DNA form, the CDR3 reads TGTGCCAGCAGTGTGGGACAGGGGTACTCGGAGACCCAGTACTTC. It encodes CASSVGQGYSETQYF.

The CDR3 here is CASSDQPSGTQYF. In DNA form, the CDR3 reads TGTGCCAGCAGCGACCAACCATCGGGTACGCAGTATTTT. This sequence joins TRBV7-3 and TRBJ2-3; D call uncertain. Germline V gene lookup returns CDR1 SGHTA and CDR2 FQGTGA. Trimming pared 5 bases from V and 8 bases from J, leaving 14 bases between. The CDR3 runs to 13 residues.

The rearrangement links TRBV21-1 to TRBJ2-7; whether TRBD2, the table's D call, matches the DNA was not checked. TRBV21-1 is tagged as a pseudogene. The CDR3 extends over 15 amino acids. The CDR3 region is CASSNPKGVSYEQYF. The DNA of the CDR3 is TGTGCCAGCAGCAATCCCAAGGGAGTTTCCTACGAGCAGTACTTC.

The chain combines TRBV7-6 with TRBJ1-1; the match to TRBD1 covers 9 bases. V shed 2 bases, J shed 5 bases, and the junction held 15 bases outside the gene matches. The germline V gene has CDR1 SGHVS and CDR2 FNYEAQ. The CDR3 length is 18 residues. The CDR3 protein is CASSLRAGTGLRETEAFF. In DNA, the CDR3 is TGTGCCAGCAGCTTAAGGGCCGGGACAGGGTTGAGGGAGACTGAAGCTTTCTTT.

The gene calls are TRBV19 and TRBJ1-2; D is uncertain. Germline CDR1 and CDR2: LNHDA and SQIVND (reference sequence). V was pared by 5 bases and J by 7 bases, with 11 bases between. The CDR3 is 12 amino acids. CDR3 DNA sequence: TGTGCCAGTAGTCCTTCCCAGCGTGGCTACACCTTC. This translates into CASSPSQRGYTF.

The chain joins TRBV5-1 to TRBJ2-3, with 11 bases identical to TRBD2. V lost 5 bases, J lost 3 bases, and 5 bases stayed unmatched. The CDR3 loop spans 15 amino acids. The V gene's germline CDR1 is SGHRS and CDR2 YFSETQ. CDR3 nucleotide sequence: TGCGCCAGCAGGTTACGACTAGCGGGGACAGATACGCAGTATTTT. It encodes CASRLRLAGTDTQYF. The entire variable domain, with the rest obtained from reference TRBV5-1 and TRBJ2-3, is as follows: KAGVTQTPRYLIKTRGQQVTLSCSPISGHRSVSWYQQTPGQGLQFLFEYFSETQRNKGNFPGRFSGRQFSNSRSEMNVSTLELGDSALYLCASRLRLAGTDTQYFGPGTRLTVL.

The rearrangement joins TRBV18 to TRBJ2-5; 8 nucleotides line up with TRBD1. After removal of 3 bases from V and 4 bases from J, the junction contained 7 bases not matched to a gene. This CDR3 contains 15 residues. Germline loops: CDR1 KGHSH, CDR2 LQKENI. The CDR3 DNA reads as TGTGCCAGCTCACCGTTCGGACAGGGCGGAGAGACCCAGTACTTC. Translation gives CASSPFGQGGETQYF.

The chain combines TRBV18 with TRBJ2-7, with 8 bases matching TRBD1. The germline gives CDR1 KGHSH, CDR2 LQKENI. V trimming: 3 bases; J trimming: 2 bases; junction bases outside the gene matches: 12. This CDR3 contains 17 residues. Written as DNA, the CDR3 is TGTGCCAGCTCACCCCTCGAGTTACAGACAGGGGCCTACGAGCAGTACTTC. It translates to CASSPLELQTGAYEQYF.

The chain employs TRBV27 and TRBJ1-4; no reliable D call. In germline, CDR1 is MNHEY, CDR2 SMNVEV (reference sequence). The CDR3 extends over 14 amino acids. The V end was cut by 3 bases, the J end by 0 bases, with 5 bases between. The CDR3 here is CASSFGATNEKLFF. The CDR3 bases are TGTGCCAGCAGTTTCGGGGCAACTAATGAAAAACTGTTTTTT.

The chain recombines TRBV28 with TRBJ1-4; D call uncertain. This CDR3 contains 14 residues. Trimming took 10 bases from V and 1 from J, leaving 13 bases between them. Per germline, CDR1 MDHEN and CDR2 SYDVKM. The CDR3 sequence is CATVEGGTNEKLFF. In DNA, the CDR3 is TGTGCCACCGTGGAGGGAGGAACTAATGAAAAACTGTTTTTT.

This chain links TRBV3-1 (or the pseudogene TRBV3-2) with TRBJ2-5; 11 positions agree with TRBD2. The V gene's germline CDR1 is LGHDT and CDR2 YNNKEL (reference sequence). V shed 4 bases, J shed 4 bases, and the junction held 2 bases outside the gene matches. This CDR3 contains 14 residues. The CDR3 region is CASSPTSGVETQYF. The DNA of the CDR3 is TGTGCCAGCAGCCCGACTAGCGGGGTAGAGACCCAGTACTTC.

This sequence joins TRBV5-1 and TRBJ1-1; TRBD1 aligns across 7 bases. The germline gives CDR1 SGHRS, CDR2 YFSETQ. The CDR3 is made up of 14 amino acids. V trimming: 7 bases; J trimming: 1 base; junction bases outside the gene matches: 7. The CDR3 loop is CASLPGQTNTEAFF. Here the CDR3 DNA reads TGCGCCAGCTTACCGGGACAGACGAACACTGAAGCTTTCTTT.

The V gene is TRBV4-1, the J gene TRBJ2-3; D is unresolved. Germline-derived CDR1 and CDR2 are MGHRA and YSYEKL. CDR3 length: 15 amino acids. Trimming pared 6 bases from V and 0 bases from J, leaving 13 bases between. Here the CDR3 DNA reads TGCGCCAGCAGGCGACGGCCGGAGAGCACAGATACGCAGTATTTT. This translates into CASRRRPESTDTQYF.

This chain joins TRBV7-9 and TRBJ2-7; 9 bases are shared with TRBD1. Per germline, CDR1 SEHNR and CDR2 FQNEAQ (reference sequence). V trimming: 2 bases; J trimming: 0 bases; junction bases outside the gene matches: 2. This CDR3 has 15 amino acids. The CDR3 loop is CASSLRQGVSYEQYF. In DNA form, the CDR3 reads TGTGCCAGCAGCTTAAGACAGGGGGTCTCCTACGAGCAGTACTTC. Filled out from reference TRBV7-9 and TRBJ2-7, the complete variable domain reads DTGVSQNPRHKITKRGQNVTFRCDPISEHNRLYWYRQTLGQGPEFLTYFQNEAQLEKSRLLSDRFSAERPKGSFSTLEIQRTEQGDSAMYLCASSLRQGVSYEQYFGPGTRLTVT.

The table lists this clone with a count of one. This sequence joins TRBV7-8 and TRBJ2-3, with D perhaps matching TRBD1 (6 bases). V shed 1 base and J shed 0 bases, with 11 bases lying between them. Germline V gene sequence: CDR1 SGHVS, CDR2 FQNEAQ. The length of the CDR3 is 16 residues. DNA of the CDR3: TGTGCCAGCAGCTTAGTAACAGGGCTTAGCACAGATACGCAGTATTTT. Protein sequence: CASSLVTGLSTDTQYF. Full variable domain (outside the CDR3, taken from reference TRBV7-8 and TRBJ2-3): GAGVSQSPRYKVAKRGQDVALRCDPISGHVSLFWYQQALGQGPEFLTYFQNEAQLDKSGLPSDRFFAERPEGSVSTLKIQRTQQEDSAVYLCASSLVTGLSTDTQYFGPGTRLTVL.

The chain links TRBV27 to TRBJ2-1; 7 bases are shared with TRBD2. The CDR3 runs to 16 residues. J gave up 0 bases and V 2 bases, and 4 bases lay outside the gene matches. Germline V gene data show CDR1 as MNHEY and CDR2 as SMNVEV (reference sequence). CDR3 loop: CASSLRRGSSYNEQFF. The CDR3 DNA follows: TGTGCCAGCAGTTTAAGGCGGGGGTCCTCCTACAATGAGCAGTTCTTC.

The V gene is TRBV11-2, the J gene TRBJ1-5; no clear D gene. Germline CDR1 SGHAT, CDR2 FQNNGV. The CDR3 totals 14 residues. Trimming cost V 5 bases and J 5 bases, with 13 bases left between them. The chain's CDR3 is CASSPQVGDQPQHF. CDR3 DNA: TGTGCCAGCAGCCCCCAGGTCGGCGATCAGCCCCAGCATTTT.